In this sample, the clone carrying this T cell receptor beta chain turned up once. Its cognate antigen is unknown. Looked up from germline, CDR1 is MNHEY and CDR2 is SVGAGI. This CDR3 region has 14 residues. Trimming removed 2 bases from V and 2 bases from J, with 7 bases in between. This sample is part of a study of T cell clonotyping in hematopoietic cell transplantation. Background on the study: Recipients' pretransplant samples followed cytoreduction.

Study outcomes and limitations: Recipient TCR diversity dropped after transplant; expanded clonotypes rose from day 30 to 180. Graft donor and pretransplant recipient Inverse Simpson Index values predicted broader posttransplant TCR diversity.

Assay: immunoSEQ multiplex PCR; the TCRdb copy retains only in-frame clones and omits some. The data show around 5,900 clones, with over 75% seen just once and less than 15% held by the top ten. Stated time point: recipient sample about 28 days before transplant, after cytoreduction. This sample comprised peripheral blood mononuclear cells, obtained before stem cell transplant. The rearrangement joins TRBV6-5 to TRBJ1-5; D gene uncertain. The TCR sequence derives from a woman aged 50 to 60 with acute myeloid leukemia. Some clones in this sample may be carry-over from other donors' samples. The CDR3 DNA reads TGTGCCAGCAGTTACGTGAGCGGCAATCAGCCCCAGCATTTT. Residues: CASSYVSGNQPQHF.